A single sample is the source of the 4 T cell receptor beta chains below, sequenced in a study of blood T cell repertoires in COVID-19. The repertoire was sequenced with immunoSEQ multiplex PCR; TCRdb's copy has only in-frame clones and lacks some. The sample yields more than 85,000 clones, 87% seen once. Sequenced input: peripheral blood. Receptors were obtained from a woman in her forties or fifties with COVID-19, enrolled during active disease.

The chain recombines TRBV5-4 with TRBJ2-2; 10 bases map to TRBD1. Per germline, CDR1 SGHNT and CDR2 YYREEE (reference sequence). The trim removed 0 bases at V and 4 bases at J, leaving 6 bases unmatched. The CDR3 runs to 17 residues. This CDR3 reads CASSLGGQGYSTGELFF. As DNA, the CDR3 is TGTGCCAGCAGCTTGGGGGGACAGGGGTACAGCACCGGGGAGCTGTTTTTT.

The chain is built from TRBV14 and TRBJ1-2; 8 positions agree with TRBD1. Germline V gene data show CDR1 as SGHDN and CDR2 as FVKESK. The CDR3 spans 15 residues. The ends lost 1 base at V and 8 bases at J; junction bases unmatched: 9. The CDR3 DNA is TGTGCCAGCAGCCAAGGGGACAGGATAACTATGGGCTACACCTTC. Its protein product is CASSQGDRITMGYTF.

J is TRBJ2-1 and V is TRBV7-9, with 7 nucleotides matching TRBD1. The germline CDR1 and CDR2 sequences are SEHNR and FQNEAQ (reference sequence). Unmatched junction bases numbered 5, after V lost 5 bases and J lost 1 base. The CDR3 covers 15 residues. The CDR3 here is CASSPDRVSYNEQFF. CDR3 coding DNA: TGTGCCAGCAGCCCCGACAGGGTGTCCTACAATGAGCAGTTCTTC. Supplemented by reference TRBV7-9 and TRBJ2-1, the full variable domain reads DTGVSQNPRHKITKRGQNVTFRCDPISEHNRLYWYRQTLGQGPEFLTYFQNEAQLEKSRLLSDRFSAERPKGSFSTLEIQRTEQGDSAMYLCASSPDRVSYNEQFFGPGTRLTVL.

V usage is TRBV5-1 and J usage is TRBJ1-2; unclear D gene. The V gene lost 0 bases and the J gene lost 0 bases, with 9 bases spanning the gap. Per germline, CDR1 SGHRS and CDR2 YFSETQ. The CDR3 has 15 amino acids. DNA for the CDR3: TGCGCCAGCAGCTTGGTCGGGTCCGCTAACTATGGCTACACCTTC. Encoded protein: CASSLVGSANYGYTF.